This passage covers 15 T cell receptor beta chains from one sample sequenced in a study of brain T cells in children with intractable seizures. Described time point: blood from clinic visit 5 months post-surgery; TSC patient then seizure free. The assay was immunoSEQ multiplex PCR, and TCRdb's table has in-frame clones only and misses some. The table shows a few hundred thousand clones, with about 94% occurring only once. Sequencing used peripheral blood, obtained roughly 5 months after surgery. The receptors were gathered from a boy less than two years old with tuberous sclerosis and intractable seizures.

The gene calls are TRBV4-1 and TRBJ1-1, with D possibly TRBD1 on 5 matching bases. This CDR3 is built from 14 residues. Trimming left V 4 bases short and J 3 bases short, with 12 bases between. Germline V gives CDR1 MGHRA, CDR2 YSYEKL. The CDR3 region is CASSLTGHDTEAFF. In DNA form, the CDR3 reads TGCGCCAGCAGCCTTACTGGACACGACACTGAAGCTTTCTTT.

About this clone itself: The sample carries other DNA sequences with the same CDR3. The chain recombines TRBV9 with TRBJ2-7; no definite D call. Per germline, CDR1 SGDLS and CDR2 YYNGEE. V was pared by 0 bases and J by 0 bases, with 10 bases between. CDR3 length equals 15 residues. Written as DNA, the CDR3 is TGTGCCAGCAGCGTAGCGCCGGGTAGCTCCTACGAGCAGTACTTC. Protein product: CASSVAPGSSYEQYF.

The V and J genes are TRBV7-9 and TRBJ1-1; D gene unclear. The CDR3 covers 13 residues. Germline assignment: CDR1 SEHNR and CDR2 FQNEAQ (reference sequence). Trimming shortened V by 2 bases and J by 8 bases, and 12 bases separated the two germline ends. In DNA form, the CDR3 reads TGTGCCAGCAGCTTACCACCCGACCGGGAAGCTTTCTTT. Protein: CASSLPPDREAFF.

On this clone: The identical CDR3 is also encoded by other nucleotide sequences in the sample. V gene TRBV6-5 combines with J gene TRBJ1-6; weak D call: TRBD1 (5 bases). The CDR3 consists of 15 residues. Germline V gene data show CDR1 as MNHEY and CDR2 as SVGAGI. V lost 0 bases and J lost 8, with 11 bases in between. The CDR3 DNA is TGTGCCAGCAGTTACTCGGGGCAGGGTGATTCACCCCTCCACTTT. Its protein product is CASSYSGQGDSPLHF.

The chain joins TRBV7-8 to TRBJ2-1, with D maybe TRBD2 (5 bases). CDR3 length: 20 amino acids. Germline V gives CDR1 SGHVS, CDR2 FQNEAQ. V lost 1 base and J lost 0, with 22 bases in between. The CDR3 DNA reads TGTGCCAGCAGCTTAGGCTGGACTCCCCCCGCTTCAGGCTCCTACAATGAGCAGTTCTTC. Translation: CASSLGWTPPASGSYNEQFF.

The genes are TRBV12-3 or TRBV12-4 and TRBJ1-5; 7 bases align to TRBD1. This CDR3 is 13 amino acids long. Unmatched junction bases numbered 5, after V lost 5 bases and J lost 7 bases. As DNA, the CDR3 is TGTGCCAGCAGTCCTGACAGGGAGCAGCCCCAGCATTTT. It is translated as CASSPDREQPQHF.

The V and J genes are TRBV7-2 and TRBJ2-2; TRBD2 matches at 7 bases. Trimming removed 2 bases from V and 4 bases from J; junction bases left unmatched: 16. Germline V gene sequence: CDR1 SGHTA, CDR2 FQGNSA. The CDR3 consists of 19 residues. The CDR3 nucleotides read TGTGCCAGCAGCTTATCCGGGTATTGGGAGGGCATTTTCACCGGGGAGCTGTTTTTT. This sequence encodes CASSLSGYWEGIFTGELFF.

V is TRBV27 and J is TRBJ2-7, with TRBD2 identical over 8 bases. Germline V gene data show CDR1 as MNHEY and CDR2 as SMNVEV (reference sequence). V trimming: 5 bases; J trimming: 9 bases; junction bases outside the gene matches: 12. The CDR3 runs to 14 residues. The CDR3 DNA is TGTGCCAGCAGTCCCTCGTCGGAGCGGGAGTGGCAGTACTTC. Encoded protein: CASSPSSEREWQYF.

The chain is built from TRBV18 and TRBJ1-1; TRBD1 is a possible D gene (6 bases). Germline assignment: CDR1 KGHSH and CDR2 LQKENI. CDR3 size: 14 residues. V lost 0 bases and J lost 3, with 8 bases in between. DNA of the CDR3: TGTGCCAGCTCACCACCGGGGGCAGACACTGAAGCTTTCTTT. Translating gives CASSPPGADTEAFF. The full variable domain, completed using reference TRBV18 and TRBJ1-1, is NAGVMQNPRHLVRRRGQEARLRCSPMKGHSHVYWYRQLPEEGLKFMVYLQKENIIDESGMPKERFSAEFPKEGPSILRIQQVVRGDSAAYFCASSPPGADTEAFFGQGTRLTVV.

This clone appeared a single time. The chain uses TRBV30 and TRBJ2-7; a possible D gene is TRBD1 (7 bases). This CDR3 has 15 amino acids. CDR1 and CDR2 (germline): GTSNPN, SVGIG (reference sequence). V shed 5 bases and J shed 1 base, with 18 bases lying between them. CDR3 sequence: CAWAGGRHGSYEQYF. The CDR3 DNA is TGTGCCTGGGCAGGGGGGAGACACGGGTCCTACGAGCAGTACTTC.

The V call is TRBV19, the J call TRBJ1-1; a possible D gene is TRBD1 (6 bases). This CDR3 spans 19 amino acids. With 4 bases removed from V and 0 bases from J, the gap between germline ends came to 24 bases. Looked up from germline, CDR1 is LNHDA and CDR2 is SQIVND (reference sequence). The CDR3 region is CASSKPGTLRWDMNTEAFF. The CDR3 region has the DNA TGTGCCAGTAGTAAACCCGGGACACTCCGGTGGGACATGAACACTGAAGCTTTCTTT.

The chain joins TRBV10-3 to TRBJ1-2; D is unclear. V was pared by 4 bases and J by 5 bases, with 23 bases between. Germline V gene lookup returns CDR1 ENHRY and CDR2 SYGVKD. The CDR3 covers 17 residues. CDR3 in amino acids: CAISGAPTAPGLYGYTF. CDR3 nucleotides: TGTGCCATCAGTGGTGCACCAACGGCCCCCGGCCTATATGGCTACACCTTC.

The chain is built from TRBV7-9 and TRBJ2-1, with D maybe TRBD1 (6 bases). Germline values: CDR1 SEHNR, CDR2 FQNEAQ (reference sequence). The CDR3 runs 15 residues. Trimming pared 5 bases from V and 2 bases from J, leaving 13 bases between. The CDR3 DNA reads as TGTGCCAGCAGCCCCCCAAAGGGGGCCTACAATGAGCAGTTCTTC. This sequence encodes CASSPPKGAYNEQFF. The full variable domain, its missing parts supplied by reference TRBV7-9 and TRBJ2-1, is DTGVSQNPRHKITKRGQNVTFRCDPISEHNRLYWYRQTLGQGPEFLTYFQNEAQLEKSRLLSDRFSAERPKGSFSTLEIQRTEQGDSAMYLCASSPPKGAYNEQFFGPGTRLTVL.

This clone was observed a handful of times. This chain links TRBV6-6 with TRBJ1-6; D is unclear. This CDR3 has 14 residues. Per the germline V gene, CDR1 is MNHNY and CDR2 is SVGAGI (reference sequence). V lost 6 bases to trimming and J lost 4 bases, with 10 bases between them. The DNA of the CDR3 is TGTGCCAGCAGCCGAGTCCCTTATAATTCACCCCTCCACTTT. Translated: CASSRVPYNSPLHF.

The rearrangement joins TRBV24-1 to TRBJ1-2; D call uncertain. Deletions cut 0 bases from V and 8 bases from J, with 3 bases between. Germline values: CDR1 KGHDR, CDR2 SFDVKD. The CDR3 runs to 11 residues. CDR3 region: CATSDLRGYTF. CDR3 DNA sequence: TGTGCCACCAGTGATTTGAGGGGCTACACCTTC.